The rows below give T cell receptor beta chains drawn from one sample of a study of T cells in tumors after PD-1 blockade. The method was immunoSEQ multiplex PCR; TCRdb's version includes in-frame clones alone and lacks a portion of them. The sample has about 20,000 clones, roughly 80% seen once. The sequences come from PBMCs, collected after anti-PD-1 therapy. These receptors were collected from a human donor with advanced basal cell or squamous cell carcinoma (not recorded which). The conserved cysteine and the conserved F or W are not part of the CDR3 here.

TRBV7-9	14	TRBJ2-3	ASSVLESGSTDTQY
TRBV28	9	TRBJ2-5	ASSGKETQY
TRBV18	15	TRBJ2-2	ASSLEGQGHNTGELF
TRBV7-9	10	TRBJ2-3	ASSLLGDTQY
TRBV19	12	TRBJ2-7	ASSISGGPYEQY
TRBV14	12	TRBJ2-7	ASSHGQGNYEQY
TRBV28	13	TRBJ1-5	ASSRIDRSNQPQH
TRBV9	15	TRBJ2-2	ASSVRGTSGFTGELF
TRBV29-1	12	TRBJ2-1	SVEGGERYNEQF
TRBV28	12	TRBJ1-1	ASSRPQGRTEAF
TRBV2	12	TRBJ2-3	ARDRGAHTDTQY
TRBV27	12	TRBJ1-1	ASSSRLGVTEAF
TRBV6-5	13	TRBJ2-1	ASRNPTSGGNEQF
TRBV15	9	TRBJ1-1	ATGGSTEAF
TRBV5-1	15	TRBJ2-5	ASSFGLAGGLQETQY